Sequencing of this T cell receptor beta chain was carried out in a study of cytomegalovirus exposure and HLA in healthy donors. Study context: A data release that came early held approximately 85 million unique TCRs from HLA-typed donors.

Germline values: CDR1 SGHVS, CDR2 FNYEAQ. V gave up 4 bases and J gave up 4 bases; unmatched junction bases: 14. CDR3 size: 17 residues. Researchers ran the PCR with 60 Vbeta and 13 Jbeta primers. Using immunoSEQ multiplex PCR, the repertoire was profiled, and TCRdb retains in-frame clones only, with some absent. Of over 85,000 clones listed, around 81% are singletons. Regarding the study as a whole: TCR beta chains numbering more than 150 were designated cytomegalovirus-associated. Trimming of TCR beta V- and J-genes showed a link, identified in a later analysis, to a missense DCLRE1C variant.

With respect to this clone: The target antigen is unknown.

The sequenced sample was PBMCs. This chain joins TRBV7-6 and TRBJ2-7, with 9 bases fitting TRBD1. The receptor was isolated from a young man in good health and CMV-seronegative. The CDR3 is CASSSTLFGTGIYEQYF. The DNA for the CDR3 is TGTGCCAGCAGCTCCACGCTTTTCGGGACAGGGATTTACGAGCAGTACTTC.